This TCR beta chain was recovered during a study of T cell repertoires in cytomegalovirus infection. Overall study: Recently identified HLA-C-restricted and well-studied HLA-B-restricted CMV epitopes were used. Both a matching HLA type and CMV infection were indicated by public TCR beta signatures.

TCRdb analysed the reads with MiXCR anew, one entry per CDR3 protein. This table has 50,000 or so distinct CDR3 sequences, roughly 20% appearing once. Worth noting for this clonotype: Its antigen is undetermined.

The source of this sequence is a human donor in good health (CMV status not recorded). Some clones in this sample may be carry-over from other donors' samples. The material sequenced was CD8+ T cells from cultured PBMCs, taken from culture after CMV antigen stimulation.

In DNA, the CDR3 is TGTGCCAGCAGTTTAAGGCCCCTCCAGGGAATCCAAGAGACCCAGTACTTC. Protein product: CASSLRPLQGIQETQYF. The chain carries TRBV27 and TRBJ2-5, with D tentatively TRBD1 (5 bases). The CDR3 runs 17 residues. Germline V CDR1 and CDR2: MNHEY, SMNVEV (reference sequence). V was pared by 2 bases and J by 1 base, with 17 bases between.